The T cell receptor beta chain under discussion was sequenced for a study of T-cell reconstitution after alpha-beta-depleted transplantation in children. The CDR3 is made up of 17 amino acids. From germline, CDR1 is SGHRS and CDR2 YFSETQ. Germline trimming cut 2 bases from V and 6 bases from J; bases unmatched to any gene: 11. Study-level results: Reportedly, only several hundred clones from non-depleted graft cells drove alpha-beta T-cell counts at about two months. Some patients showed high day-60 TCRbeta diversity, which derived from surviving recipient T cells and thymic progenitors. A year had passed since transplant, and T-cell counts and diversity by then came mostly from newly produced T cells.

As to this clonotype: Its antigen is not identified.

Preparation of the TCRbeta library was carried out with unique molecular identifiers. TCRdb analysed the PCR reads with MiXCR anew, one entry per CDR3 protein. Found here are 500,000 to 750,000 distinct CDR3 sequences, 25% to 30% of them singletons; the top ten hold 36%. Sample: PBMCs, taken before TCRalphabeta/CD19-depleted stem cell transplant. The sequence derives from a boy in the first two years of life with Wiskott-Aldrich syndrome, due to receive a stem cell transplant. The J gene is TRBJ2-1, the V gene TRBV5-1; 10 bases match TRBD1. The CDR3 here is CASSLKKTGGSFNEQFF. As DNA, the CDR3 is TGCGCCAGCAGCTTAAAAAAGACAGGGGGCTCTTTCAATGAGCAGTTCTTC.